Listed here are 24 T cell receptor beta chains from one sample, sequenced in a study of T cells in Graves' hyperthyroidism and ophthalmopathy. TCR beta CDR3 region amplification was performed from RNA transcripts. When the TCR CDR3 underwent first-round RT-PCR, the HTBI primer set was used. TCRdb redid the calling of the multiplex PCR reads with MiXCR, one entry per CDR3 protein. The top ten clones hold approximately 14% of a sample with a few hundred thousand distinct CDR3 sequences, 14% of them seen once. Sequencing was carried out using blood. These receptors were collected from a woman in her thirties or forties with Graves' hyperthyroidism.

There are many counts of this clonotype. The chain is built from TRBV11-3 and TRBJ2-1, with 8 bases matching TRBD2. CDR1 is SGHNT and CDR2 is YENEEA in the germline V gene. V dropped 1 base and J dropped 3; count of bases not matched to a gene: 5. There are 16 residues in the CDR3. CDR3 amino acids: CASSLGGSGNYNEQFF. In DNA, the CDR3 is TGTGCCAGCAGCTTAGGTGGTAGCGGGAACTACAATGAGCAGTTCTTC.

This chain connects TRBV19 to TRBJ2-3; weak D call: TRBD2 (6 bases). The CDR3 has 15 residues. Germline V gene data show CDR1 as LNHDA and CDR2 as SQIVND (reference sequence). Trimming shortened V by 3 bases and J by 2 bases, and 12 bases separated the two germline ends. Here the CDR3 reads CASSIEVAATDTQYF. The CDR3 coding sequence is TGTGCCAGTAGTATTGAGGTAGCGGCCACAGATACGCAGTATTTT.

The V and J genes are TRBV18 and TRBJ2-3; D not resolved. The germline V gene has CDR1 KGHSH and CDR2 LQKENI. Trimming took 6 bases from V and 0 from J, leaving 16 bases between them. CDR3 length equals 16 residues. For the CDR3, the DNA is TGTGCCAGCTCTCTGAATCGCGGATTTAGCACAGATACGCAGTATTTT. Protein: CASSLNRGFSTDTQYF.

This clonotype was counted ten times or more. The chain links TRBV7-9 to TRBJ2-3; the match to TRBD1 covers 9 bases. This CDR3 is 15 amino acids long. Trimming cost V 5 bases and J 4 bases; bases outside gene matches: 7. Germline-derived CDR1 and CDR2 are SEHNR and FQNEAQ (reference sequence). This chain's CDR3 is CASSDGQGQADTQYF. In DNA, the CDR3 is TGTGCCAGCAGCGACGGACAGGGGCAGGCAGATACGCAGTATTTT.

This clonotype has a count of ten or more. The J gene is TRBJ2-5, the V gene TRBV29-1, with 10 bases lining up with TRBD2. V gave up 6 bases and J gave up 5 bases; unmatched junction bases: 6. This CDR3 is 13 amino acids long. Germline CDR1 reads SQVTM; CDR2 reads ANQGSEA. The DNA for the CDR3 is TGCAGCGTAGGCCCGACTAGCGGGGAGACCCAGTACTTC. Translation: CSVGPTSGETQYF.

This clonotype came up a few times. The genes are TRBV7-2 and TRBJ2-6; a possible D gene is TRBD2 (7 bases). The CDR3 extends over 17 amino acids. The V gene lost 0 bases and the J gene lost 2 bases, with 11 bases spanning the gap. The V gene's germline CDR1 is SGHTA and CDR2 FQGNSA. The CDR3 protein is CASSLAGGGAGANVLTF. CDR3 in DNA: TGTGCCAGCAGCTTAGCGGGGGGGGGCGCTGGGGCCAACGTCCTGACTTTC.

The V and J genes are TRBV5-8 and TRBJ2-4, with 9 bases identical to TRBD2. With 2 bases clipped from V and 0 bases from J, the junction kept 12 bases outside the gene matches. Per germline, CDR1 SGHTS and CDR2 YDEGEE. The CDR3 is 19 residues long. The DNA of the CDR3 is TGTGCCAGCAGCTTTTTAGCCCTAGCGGGGAACCTAGCCAAAAACATTCAGTACTTC. As protein: CASSFLALAGNLAKNIQYF.

V and J are TRBV20-1 and TRBJ2-7; 9 bases align to TRBD2. The V gene's germline CDR1 is DFQATT and CDR2 SNEGSKA (reference sequence). The CDR3 runs 14 residues. With 6 bases clipped from V and 3 bases from J, the junction kept 9 bases outside the gene matches. CDR3 sequence: CSAYGLATHYEQYF. For the CDR3, the DNA is TGCAGTGCCTACGGACTAGCGACACACTACGAGCAGTACTTC.

This clonotype was picked up many times. The chain has TRBV6-2 or TRBV6-3 and TRBJ2-7, with a tentative D call TRBD2 (5 bases). The CDR3 extends over 12 amino acids. From germline, CDR1 is MNHEY and CDR2 SVGEGT. The V end lost 2 bases, the J end lost 7 bases, and 9 bases lay between the germline ends. This CDR3 reads CASSYTGVEQYF. The CDR3 coding sequence is TGTGCCAGCAGTTACACCGGGGTTGAGCAGTACTTC.

This clonotype occurred many times. The chain uses TRBV3-1 and TRBJ1-1; the D is unclear. The CDR3 has 13 residues. V lost 1 base to trimming and J lost 5 bases, with 8 bases between them. CDR1 LGHDT and CDR2 YNNKEL come from the germline V gene (reference sequence). The CDR3 nucleotides are TGTGCCAGCAGCCAAGTAGGAGGAACTGAAGCTTTCTTT. Its translation is CASSQVGGTEAFF.

This chain uses TRBV6-1 with TRBJ2-2; 12 positions match TRBD2. Germline V CDR1 and CDR2: MNHNS, SASEGT. This CDR3 has 19 amino acids. With 5 bases clipped from V and 4 bases from J, the junction kept 14 bases outside the gene matches. This CDR3 reads CASSWGPSGRAAGTGELFF. The CDR3 DNA is TGTGCCAGCAGTTGGGGGCCTAGCGGGAGGGCCGCGGGCACCGGGGAGCTGTTTTTT.

This clonotype was seen many times. This chain joins TRBV2 and TRBJ1-5; no reliable D call. V gave up 3 bases and J gave up 7 bases, with 13 bases separating them. The CDR3 runs 14 residues. CDR1 and CDR2 from the germline V gene are SNHLY and FYNNEI. The DNA of the CDR3 is TGTGCCAGCAGTGAGGGGTCGTTATCCCAGCCCCAGCATTTT. The encoded protein is CASSEGSLSQPQHF.

The gene calls are TRBV28 and TRBJ1-2, with TRBD1 matching over 9 bases. V lost 3 bases to trimming and J lost 4 bases; unmatched junction nucleotides: 15. This CDR3 region has 18 residues. The germline V gene encodes CDR1 MDHEN and CDR2 SYDVKM. The CDR3 here is CASSLLETQGARIYGYTF. Here the CDR3 DNA reads TGTGCCAGCAGTTTGTTAGAAACACAGGGGGCGCGTATCTATGGCTACACCTTC.

This clonotype was detected ten times or more. The V call is TRBV5-1, the J call TRBJ2-1; a possible D gene is TRBD2 (6 bases). The CDR3 covers 14 residues. Germline V gene sequence: CDR1 SGHRS, CDR2 YFSETQ. V lost 0 bases and J 8 bases, leaving 12 bases between the germline ends. As DNA, the CDR3 is TGCGCCAGCAGCTTGGGGGGAGGTAGGGATGAGCAGTTCTTC. Translated: CASSLGGGRDEQFF.

This clonotype appeared a few times. The J gene is TRBJ2-5, the V gene TRBV7-9, with a weak D call TRBD2 (5 bases). The CDR3 length is 14 residues. Trimming removed 6 bases from V and 2 bases from J, with 13 bases in between. The germline gives CDR1 SEHNR, CDR2 FQNEAQ (reference sequence). The CDR3 DNA reads TGTGCCAGCAGTAGGGCCGGGAAACAAGAGACCCAGTACTTC. Translating it yields CASSRAGKQETQYF.

The J gene is TRBJ1-5, the V gene TRBV27; D ambiguous. The CDR3 is made up of 13 amino acids. The ends were cut back, 7 bases at V and 1 base at J, with 8 bases in the middle. Germline-derived CDR1 and CDR2 are MNHEY and SMNVEV (reference sequence). CDR3 DNA sequence: TGTGCCAGCATGGCCCTAAGCAATCAGCCCCAGCATTTT. Residues: CASMALSNQPQHF.

This clonotype was recorded at least ten times. V is TRBV7-3 and J is TRBJ2-1; D is possibly TRBD1 or TRBD2 (7 bases each). This CDR3 contains 16 residues. CDR1 and CDR2 (germline): SGHTA, FQGTGA. Deletions cut 5 bases from V and 0 bases from J, with 14 bases between. CDR3: CASSQGGASSYNEQFF. The DNA for the CDR3 is TGTGCCAGCAGCCAGGGGGGGGCCAGCTCCTACAATGAGCAGTTCTTC. Combining the CDR3 with reference TRBV7-3 and TRBJ2-1 gives the whole variable domain GAGVSQTPSNKVTEKGKYVELRCDPISGHTALYWYRQSLGQGPEFLIYFQGTGAADDSGLPNDRFFAVRPEGSVSTLKIQRTERGDSAVYLCASSQGGASSYNEQFFGPGTRLTVL.

Comments on this clonotype: The junction shows a germline mismatch at one end, possibly a read error. The chain uses TRBV10-3 and TRBJ2-5; D perhaps matches TRBD2 (6 bases). The CDR3 is 8 amino acids. The germline CDR1 and CDR2 sequences are ENHRY and SYGVKD. The CDR3 sequence is CAMRDEDF. For the CDR3, the DNA is TGTGCCATGCGGGACGAGGACTTC.

The rearrangement uses TRBV19 and TRBJ2-7; no clear D. Germline CDR1 is LNHDA and CDR2 is SQIVND (reference sequence). The CDR3 is 13 residues long. Trimming removed 2 bases from V and 3 bases from J, with 8 bases in between. The CDR3 nucleotides are TGTGCCAGTAGTATACAGGTTGACTACGAGCAGTACTTC. Translation gives CASSIQVDYEQYF.

This clonotype occurred many times. Sequence at one end of the junction differs from germline and may be a read error. The chain combines TRBV28 with TRBJ1-1; D not certain. CDR3 length: 12 residues. Germline loops: CDR1 MDHEN, CDR2 SYDVKM. DNA of the CDR3: TGTGCCAGCAGTTTAGACGACACTGAAGCCTTCTTT. This encodes CASSLDDTEAFF.

Many counts were recorded for this clonotype. V usage is TRBV2 and J usage is TRBJ2-5; the match to TRBD2 covers 10 bases. From germline, CDR1 is SNHLY and CDR2 FYNNEI. The CDR3 consists of 15 residues. The trim removed 3 bases at V and 5 bases at J, leaving 6 bases unmatched. Here the CDR3 DNA reads TGTGCCAGCAGTGAGAACAGCGGGAGGGAGGAGACCCAGTACTTC. This gives the protein CASSENSGREETQYF.

A word on this clonotype: A read error may explain this, as a much larger clone is one base away. The V call is TRBV18, the J call TRBJ2-5, with a weak D call TRBD2 (5 bases). Trimming stripped 8 bases from V and 3 bases from J, with 13 bases between. Looked up from germline, CDR1 is KGHSH and CDR2 is LQKENI. The CDR3 loop spans 13 amino acids. CDR3 nucleotide sequence: TGTGCCAGCCCAACCTCGAGGGAAGAGACCCAGTACTTC. Its protein is CASPTSREETQYF.

This clonotype was counted ten times or more. This chain links TRBV6-6 with TRBJ2-5; 8 bases agree with TRBD2. Germline CDR1 reads MNHNY; CDR2 reads SVGAGI (reference sequence). Trimming cost V 2 bases and J 5 bases; bases outside gene matches: 7. CDR3 length: 15 amino acids. The CDR3 loop reads CASSYATSGSETQYF. The CDR3 DNA reads TGTGCCAGCAGTTACGCCACTAGCGGAAGCGAGACCCAGTACTTC.

Ten or more counts support this clonotype. The rearrangement joins TRBV28 to TRBJ1-4; 9 nucleotides agree with TRBD1. The CDR3 loop spans 15 amino acids. Losses at the gene ends were 8 bases for V and 8 bases for J; bases not matched to a gene: 12. Germline CDR1 and CDR2: MDHEN and SYDVKM. CDR3 residues: CASSRLQGAREKLFF. CDR3 sequence (DNA): TGTGCCAGCTCAAGGTTACAGGGGGCGCGAGAAAAACTGTTTTTT. Filled out from reference TRBV28 and TRBJ1-4, the complete variable domain reads DVKVTQSSRYLVKRTGEKVFLECVQDMDHENMFWYRQDPGLGLRLIYFSYDVKMKEKGDIPEGYSVSREKKERFSLILESASTNQTSMYLCASSRLQGAREKLFFGSGTQLSVL.